This entry is about one T cell receptor (beta chain). The antigen is undetermined. This specimen comes from a study of cytotoxic CD8 clonotypes in ibrutinib-treated CLL. About the study: In all, more than 10 patients were relapsed/refractory, some 15 were treatment-naive and 17 were IGHV unmutated. The sample average was approximately 250,000 productive templates and 100,000 or so productive rearrangements. Study-wide results and limits: Clonality measured at baseline exceeded age-matched healthy donors, tracking circulating CD8+ T-cell counts. Contraction or stability on treatment was seen for public clonotypes, which were uncommon.

The CDR3 extends over 14 amino acids. Trimming removed 2 bases from V and 5 bases from J, with 12 bases in between. Germline V gene data show CDR1 as LNHDA and CDR2 as SQIVND (reference sequence). The assay was immunoSEQ multiplex PCR, and TCRdb's table has in-frame clones only and misses some. This table has over 200,000 clones, 70% appearing once. The clonotype was recovered from a human donor with chronic lymphocytic leukemia. The chain joins TRBV19 to TRBJ2-5; perhaps TRBD2 as D (5 bases). Sequences were derived from PBMCs, sampled after 12 months of ibrutinib treatment. The CDR3 nucleotides are TGTGCCAGTAGTATATCGGCCGGACTGGAGACCCAGTACTTC. Residues: CASSISAGLETQYF. Complete variable domain (other parts from reference TRBV19 and TRBJ2-5): DGGITQSPKYLFRKEGQNVTLSCEQNLNHDAMYWYRQDPGQGLRLIYYSQIVNDFQKGDIAEGYSVSREKKESFPLTVTSAQKNPTAFYLCASSISAGLETQYFGPGTRLLVL.